This T cell receptor (beta chain) is from a study of T cells in Graves' hyperthyroidism and ophthalmopathy. Any patient presenting with uncontrolled infection, other autoimmune disease, pregnancy or lactation was left out. The germline V gene has CDR1 SGDLS and CDR2 YYNGEE. There are 15 residues in the CDR3. The V gene end was trimmed by 0 bases and the J gene end by 10 bases; junction bases not matched to a gene: 3. The CDR3 regions of TCR beta were amplified from RNA transcripts. The primer set for the first-round RT-PCR of the TCR CDR3 was HTBI. TCRdb used MiXCR to reprocess the multiplex PCR reads, holding one entry per CDR3 protein. The repertoire holds around 290,000 distinct CDR3 sequences, with about an eighth as singletons.

This clonotype was obtained from a woman aged 25 to 39 with Graves' hyperthyroidism that later progressed to Graves' ophthalmopathy. The sequencing sample was made of blood. V is TRBV9 and J is TRBJ2-1; 14 bases are shared with TRBD2. The CDR3 is CASSVGLAGGWEQFF. CDR3 nucleotide sequence: TGTGCCAGCAGCGTAGGACTAGCGGGAGGGTGGGAGCAGTTCTTC.